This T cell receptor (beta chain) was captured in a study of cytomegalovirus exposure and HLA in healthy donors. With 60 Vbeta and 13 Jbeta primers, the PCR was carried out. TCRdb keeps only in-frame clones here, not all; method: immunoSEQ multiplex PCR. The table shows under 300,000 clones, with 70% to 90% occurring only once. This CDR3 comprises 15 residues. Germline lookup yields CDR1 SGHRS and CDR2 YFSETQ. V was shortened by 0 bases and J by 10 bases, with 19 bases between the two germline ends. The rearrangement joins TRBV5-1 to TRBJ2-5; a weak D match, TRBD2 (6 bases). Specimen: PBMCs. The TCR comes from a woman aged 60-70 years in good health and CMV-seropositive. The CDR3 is CASSLGTTRAELQYF. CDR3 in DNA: TGCGCCAGCAGCTTGGGGACTACGCGGGCCGAACTCCAGTACTTC.